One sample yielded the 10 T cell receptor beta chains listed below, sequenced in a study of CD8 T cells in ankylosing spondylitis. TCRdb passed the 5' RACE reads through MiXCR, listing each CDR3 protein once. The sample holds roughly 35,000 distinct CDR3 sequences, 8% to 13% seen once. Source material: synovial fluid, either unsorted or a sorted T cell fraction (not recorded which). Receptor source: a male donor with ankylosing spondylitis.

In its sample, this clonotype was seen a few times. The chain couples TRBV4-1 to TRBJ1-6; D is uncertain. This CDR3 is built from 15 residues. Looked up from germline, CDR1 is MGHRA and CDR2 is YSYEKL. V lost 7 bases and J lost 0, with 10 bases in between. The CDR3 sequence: CASNLGSSYNSPLHF. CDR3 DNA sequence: TGCGCCAGCAATTTGGGGAGCTCCTATAATTCACCCCTCCACTTT.

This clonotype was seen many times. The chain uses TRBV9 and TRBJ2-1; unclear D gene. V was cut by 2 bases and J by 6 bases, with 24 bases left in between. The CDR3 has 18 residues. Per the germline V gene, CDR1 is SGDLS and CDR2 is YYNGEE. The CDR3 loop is CASSVSQRDGPRANEQFF. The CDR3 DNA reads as TGTGCCAGCAGCGTTTCCCAGCGTGACGGACCCCGCGCCAATGAGCAGTTCTTC.

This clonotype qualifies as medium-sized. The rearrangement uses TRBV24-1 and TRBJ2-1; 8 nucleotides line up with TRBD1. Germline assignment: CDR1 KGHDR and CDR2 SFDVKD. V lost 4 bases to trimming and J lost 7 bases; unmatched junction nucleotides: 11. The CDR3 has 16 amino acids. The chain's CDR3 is CATSDLGQGQGNEQFF. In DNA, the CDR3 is TGTGCCACCAGTGACTTAGGACAGGGCCAAGGGAATGAGCAGTTCTTC.

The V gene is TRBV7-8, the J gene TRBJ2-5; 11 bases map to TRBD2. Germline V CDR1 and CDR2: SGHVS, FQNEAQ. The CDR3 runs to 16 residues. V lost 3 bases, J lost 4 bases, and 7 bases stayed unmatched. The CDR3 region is CASSFFPGTSGETQYF. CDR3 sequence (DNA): TGTGCCAGCAGCTTCTTCCCCGGGACTAGCGGAGAGACCCAGTACTTC.

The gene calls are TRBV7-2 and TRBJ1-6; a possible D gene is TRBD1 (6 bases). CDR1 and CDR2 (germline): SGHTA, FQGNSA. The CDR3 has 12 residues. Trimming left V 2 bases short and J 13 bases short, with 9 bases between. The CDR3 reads CASSLSGAPLHF. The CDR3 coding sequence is TGTGCCAGCAGCTTATCAGGGGCCCCCCTCCACTTT.

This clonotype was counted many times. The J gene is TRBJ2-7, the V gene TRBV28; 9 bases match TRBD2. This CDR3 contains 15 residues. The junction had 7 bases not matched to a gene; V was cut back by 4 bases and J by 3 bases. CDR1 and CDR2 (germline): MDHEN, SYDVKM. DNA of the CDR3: TGTGCCAGCAGTTCCCCGGGACTAGCCGTCTACGAGCAGTACTTC. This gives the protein CASSSPGLAVYEQYF.

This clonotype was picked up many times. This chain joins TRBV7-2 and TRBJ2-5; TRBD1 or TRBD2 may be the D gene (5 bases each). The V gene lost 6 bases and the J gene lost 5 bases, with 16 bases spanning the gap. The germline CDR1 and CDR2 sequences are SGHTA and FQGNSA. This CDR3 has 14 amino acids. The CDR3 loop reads CASSTGRSVETQYF. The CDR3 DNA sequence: TGTGCCAGCAGTACGGGACGATCAGTGGAGACCCAGTACTTC.

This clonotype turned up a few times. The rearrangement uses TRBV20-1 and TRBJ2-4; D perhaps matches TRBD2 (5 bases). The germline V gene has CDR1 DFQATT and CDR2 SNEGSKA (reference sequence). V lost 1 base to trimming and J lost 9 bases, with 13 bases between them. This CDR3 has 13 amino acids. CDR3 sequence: CSARAKRESIQYF. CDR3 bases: TGCAGTGCTAGAGCGAAGAGGGAAAGCATTCAGTACTTC.

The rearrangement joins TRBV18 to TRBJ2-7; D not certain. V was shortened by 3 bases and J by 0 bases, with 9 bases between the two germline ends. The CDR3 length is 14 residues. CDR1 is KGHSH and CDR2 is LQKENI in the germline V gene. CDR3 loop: CASSPTFDSYEQYF. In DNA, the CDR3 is TGTGCCAGCTCACCGACGTTCGACTCCTACGAGCAGTACTTC.

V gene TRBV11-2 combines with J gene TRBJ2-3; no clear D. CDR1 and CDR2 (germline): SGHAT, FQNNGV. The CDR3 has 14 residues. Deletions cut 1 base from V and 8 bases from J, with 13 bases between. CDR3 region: CASSLGPSTATQYF. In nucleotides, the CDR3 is TGTGCCAGCAGCTTAGGTCCCAGCACCGCTACGCAGTATTTT.